The 31 T cell receptor beta chains given below trace back to one sample, sequenced in a study of low-dose radiotherapy and immunotherapy resistance in tumors. Time point denoted: after trial treatment. Treatment: LDRT plus nivolumab, ipilimumab, low-dose cyclophosphamide and aspirin (RACIN trial). Gene-specific TRAV and TRBV primers were used for first-strand cDNA, covering alpha and beta chains. The authors amplified TCRs for about 20 PCR cycles with a constant-region primer and a V-primer adapter. TCRdb itself ran the reads through MiXCR, one entry per CDR3 protein. The repertoire has some 100,000 distinct CDR3 sequences, about a fifth of them found once; the top ten carry roughly 4%. Sequenced material: PBMCs, taken after low-dose radiotherapy plus immunotherapy. The receptors come from a male donor with prostate cancer.

This clonotype was detected many times. V and J are TRBV3-1 and TRBJ2-4, with a possible D match to TRBD2 (5 bases). V was pared by 0 bases and J by 8 bases, with 11 bases between. The CDR3 totals 14 residues. CDR1 LGHDT and CDR2 YNNKEL come from the germline V gene (reference sequence). Here the CDR3 reads CASSQDPSDYIQYF. Written as DNA, the CDR3 is TGTGCCAGCAGCCAAGACCCGTCGGACTACATTCAGTACTTC.

A word on this clonotype: A read error is the likely source, as a far larger clone sits one nucleotide away. The chain employs TRBV6-6 and TRBJ1-2, with TRBD1 matching 9 bases. The CDR3 covers 16 residues. The ends lost 11 bases at V and 8 bases at J; junction bases unmatched: 21. Germline CDR1 and CDR2: MNHNY and SVGAGI (reference sequence). The CDR3, as DNA: TGTGCCTTCAGGGCAAAAACCGGGACAGGGACTGACGGCTACACCTTC. This sequence encodes CAFRAKTGTGTDGYTF.

This clonotype occurred many times. Relative to the germline gene, one junction end is altered; a read error may explain this. The chain has TRBV20-1 and TRBJ2-3; 8 bases fit TRBD2. Germline CDR1 DFQATT, CDR2 SNEGSKA (reference sequence). The CDR3 is 13 residues long. The CDR3 region is CSARGGPTNTQYF. CDR3 bases: TGCAGTGCTCGCGGGGGGCCCACAAATACGCAGTATTTT.

This clonotype was seen ten or more times. This chain joins TRBV20-1 and TRBJ2-3; D possibly corresponds to TRBD2 (5 bases). From germline, CDR1 is DFQATT and CDR2 SNEGSKA (reference sequence). The CDR3 is 13 amino acids. V shed 8 bases and J shed 2 bases, with 14 bases lying between them. The CDR3 sequence is CSTIGGYTDTQYF. The CDR3 DNA follows: TGCAGTACTATAGGAGGTTACACAGATACGCAGTATTTT.

Regarding this clonotype: This likely came from a read error, as a far larger clone is one base away. This sequence joins TRBV6-2 or TRBV6-3 and TRBJ2-1; 8 positions match TRBD2. Germline-derived CDR1 and CDR2 are MNHEY and SVGEGT. V lost 8 bases to trimming and J lost 13 bases; unmatched junction nucleotides: 22. This CDR3 spans 16 amino acids. CDR3 protein: CASLMRSGGGGNIQFF. In DNA, the CDR3 is TGTGCCAGCCTCATGCGGAGCGGGGGCGGAGGAAACATTCAGTTCTTC.

This clonotype was counted at least ten times. The chain recombines TRBV12-5 with TRBJ2-3; TRBD2 matches 9 bases. The germline gives CDR1 LGHNT, CDR2 FRNRAP. V shed 5 bases, J shed 0 bases, and the junction held 12 bases outside the gene matches. This CDR3 has 18 residues. CDR3 loop: CASGPRGSGGLSTDTQYF. The CDR3 region has the DNA TGTGCTAGTGGTCCCCGGGGTAGCGGGGGCCTTAGCACAGATACGCAGTATTTT.

This clonotype showed up many times. The CDR3 DNA sequence: TGTGCCAGTAAAATCGGAGGACATCTCGGCGGGGAGCAGTTCTTC. It encodes CASKIGGHLGGEQFF. The V and J genes are TRBV19 and TRBJ2-1, with D possibly being TRBD1 or TRBD2 (5 bases each). Germline lookup yields CDR1 LNHDA and CDR2 SQIVND (reference sequence). This CDR3 has 15 residues. V lost 7 bases and J lost 10, with 23 bases in between.

The chain combines TRBV6-2 or TRBV6-3 with TRBJ2-2; 10 bases align to TRBD1. The CDR3 length is 17 residues. The V segment lost 5 bases and the J segment 1 base; nucleotides outside the gene matches: 7. Germline V lookup: CDR1 MNHEY, CDR2 SVGEGT. The CDR3 nucleotides read TGTGCCAGCAGTCGGGACAGGGGAGGGGGGAACACCGGGGAGCTGTTTTTT. This gives the protein CASSRDRGGGNTGELFF.

This clonotype was counted ten times or more. The chain employs TRBV6-2 or TRBV6-3 and TRBJ2-5, with 8 bases matching TRBD2. V shed 6 bases, J shed 4 bases, and the junction held 10 bases outside the gene matches. CDR1 MNHEY and CDR2 SVGEGT come from the germline V gene. The CDR3 runs 15 residues. The CDR3 DNA reads as TGTGCCAGCAGACACCCCGGGGGGGCCAGAGAGACCCAGTACTTC. Protein product: CASRHPGGARETQYF.

The V gene is TRBV29-1, the J gene TRBJ2-7; 11 positions match TRBD2. The CDR3 totals 13 residues. J gave up 6 bases and V 6 bases, and 7 bases lay outside the gene matches. Germline values: CDR1 SQVTM, CDR2 ANQGSEA. This CDR3 reads CSVGVAGGGEQYF. CDR3 nucleotides: TGCAGCGTCGGGGTAGCGGGAGGGGGCGAGCAGTACTTC.

This clonotype was counted at least ten times. This chain connects TRBV20-1 to TRBJ2-1, with 12 nucleotides matching TRBD2. The germline gives CDR1 DFQATT, CDR2 SNEGSKA (reference sequence). V lost 6 bases and J lost 6; bases outside the gene matches: 9. This CDR3 comprises 15 residues. This CDR3 reads CSARTSGTIPNEQFF. The CDR3 coding sequence is TGCAGTGCGCGGACTAGCGGGACCATCCCCAATGAGCAGTTCTTC.

Here the CDR3 DNA reads TGTGCCAGCAGCCGACAGGGGAACTATGGCTACACCTTC. Protein: CASSRQGNYGYTF. J is TRBJ1-2 and V is TRBV3-1, with 8 bases identical to TRBD1. Unmatched junction bases numbered 0, after V lost 4 bases and J lost 2 bases. Germline lookup yields CDR1 LGHDT and CDR2 YNNKEL (reference sequence). This CDR3 is built from 13 residues.

This clonotype was seen a few times. The chain couples TRBV15 to TRBJ1-5, with 9 bases lining up with TRBD1. The length of the CDR3 is 16 residues. V trimming: 0 bases; J trimming: 7 bases; junction bases outside the gene matches: 7. Germline assignment: CDR1 LNHNV and CDR2 YYDKDF (reference sequence). In DNA, the CDR3 is TGTGCCACCAGCAGAGAATTGGGACAGGGAGGGCAGCCCCAGCATTTT. Amino acid sequence: CATSRELGQGGQPQHF.

At least ten counts were recorded for this clonotype. The DNA of the CDR3 is TGCGCCAGCGCGGCAGGGTCCGGGTACACTGAAGCTTTCTTT. Translation: CASAAGSGYTEAFF. The chain has TRBV5-1 and TRBJ1-1, with D possibly matching TRBD1 (5 bases). The V gene's germline CDR1 is SGHRS and CDR2 YFSETQ. The CDR3 spans 14 residues. V lost 7 bases and J lost 3, with 16 bases in between. Supplemented by reference TRBV5-1 and TRBJ1-1, the full variable domain reads KAGVTQTPRYLIKTRGQQVTLSCSPISGHRSVSWYQQTPGQGLQFLFEYFSETQRNKGNFPGRFSGRQFSNSRSEMNVSTLELGDSALYLCASAAGSGYTEAFFGQGTRLTVV.

This clonotype was observed at least ten times. This chain connects TRBV3-1 to TRBJ2-2, with TRBD1 as a possible D gene (6 bases). The germline gives CDR1 LGHDT, CDR2 YNNKEL (reference sequence). This CDR3 is built from 14 residues. The ends were cut back, 5 bases at V and 5 bases at J, with 12 bases in the middle. The CDR3 DNA reads TGTGCCAGCAGCTTGGGGCAGGGGACCGGGGAGCTGTTTTTT. It encodes CASSLGQGTGELFF.

This clonotype was observed many times. The chain has TRBV2 and TRBJ2-3; no firm D call. The CDR3 is 12 amino acids. With 8 bases removed from V and 2 bases from J, the gap between germline ends came to 8 bases. Germline V gene lookup returns CDR1 SNHLY and CDR2 FYNNEI. CDR3: CASGPFTDTQYF. DNA for the CDR3: TGTGCCAGCGGTCCTTTCACAGATACGCAGTATTTT. Full variable domain (outside the CDR3, taken from reference TRBV2 and TRBJ2-3): EPEVTQTPSHQVTQMGQEVILRCVPISNHLYFYWYRQILGQKVEFLVSFYNNEISEKSEIFDDQFSVERPDGSNFTLKIRSTKLEDSAMYFCASGPFTDTQYFGPGTRLTVL.

This clonotype was seen many times. The chain carries TRBV21-1 and TRBJ2-4; the D segment call TRBD1 is taken from the table without a DNA check. TRBV21-1 is a pseudogene segment. This CDR3 is 15 amino acids long. The CDR3 protein is CASSKEGGSKNIQYF. The CDR3 coding sequence is TGTGCCAGCAGCAAAGAAGGGGGGTCCAAAAACATTCAGTACTTC.

This clonotype was counted ten times or more. This chain joins TRBV5-5 and TRBJ2-4; D unclear. Looked up from germline, CDR1 is SGHKS and CDR2 is YYEKEE (reference sequence). The CDR3 length is 13 residues. V was cut by 0 bases and J by 6 bases, with 7 bases left in between. Here the CDR3 DNA reads TGTGCCAGCAGCTTGGCCTGGAGAAACATTCAGTACTTC. This gives the protein CASSLAWRNIQYF.

This clonotype has at least ten counts. J is TRBJ1-1 and V is TRBV29-1, with TRBD1 as a possible D gene (5 bases). There are 11 residues in the CDR3. Trimming shortened V by 6 bases and J by 6 bases, and 11 bases separated the two germline ends. Germline CDR1 SQVTM, CDR2 ANQGSEA. The CDR3 DNA follows: TGCAGCGTCCCCCAGGGTCCTGAAGCTTTCTTT. Its translation is CSVPQGPEAFF.

The chain recombines TRBV6-1 with TRBJ2-7, with 9 bases that match TRBD1. The CDR3 is 15 amino acids. CDR1 is MNHNS and CDR2 is SASEGT in the germline V gene. Unmatched junction bases numbered 9, after V lost 6 bases and J lost 3 bases. CDR3 sequence: CASSPGQGNNYEQYF. CDR3 nucleotides: TGTGCCAGCAGCCCTGGACAGGGGAATAACTACGAGCAGTACTTC.

Details on this clonotype: A far larger clone is one base from this, pointing to a likely read error. The rearrangement uses TRBV9 and TRBJ2-1; TRBD2 aligns across 9 bases. CDR3 length: 15 amino acids. In germline, CDR1 is SGDLS, CDR2 YYNGEE. The ends lost 0 bases at V and 10 bases at J; junction bases unmatched: 8. In DNA form, the CDR3 reads TGTGCCAGCAGCGTAGACGCGGGGGGGGACTACGAGCAGTTCTTC. Translated, it gives CASSVDAGGDYEQFF.

In this sample, this clonotype turned up a few times. J is TRBJ1-3 and V is TRBV6-1; D gene unclear. V lost 5 bases to trimming and J lost 0 bases, with 11 bases between them. Germline lookup yields CDR1 MNHNS and CDR2 SASEGT. This CDR3 has 15 amino acids. The CDR3 here is CASSPQRNSGNTIYF. In DNA, the CDR3 is TGTGCCAGCAGTCCTCAACGGAACTCTGGAAACACCATATATTTT.

This clonotype was observed at least ten times. The genes are TRBV11-2 and TRBJ2-3; D is perhaps TRBD2 (6 bases). CDR3 size: 15 residues. The germline V gene has CDR1 SGHAT and CDR2 FQNNGV. V was shortened by 3 bases and J by 0 bases, with 10 bases between the two germline ends. The CDR3: CASSLNAGSTDTQYF. Here the CDR3 DNA reads TGTGCCAGCAGCTTGAACGCGGGGAGCACAGATACGCAGTATTTT.

As regards this clonotype: A far bigger clonotype differs at one base, so this is likely a read error. The chain combines TRBV11-2 with TRBJ2-5; TRBD2 aligns across 13 bases. V shed 8 bases, J shed 4 bases, and the junction held 4 bases outside the gene matches. The CDR3 is 14 amino acids. Germline V gene lookup returns CDR1 SGHAT and CDR2 FQNNGV. This CDR3 is CASGLAGARETQYF. The CDR3 nucleotides are TGTGCCAGCGGACTAGCGGGGGCACGAGAGACCCAGTACTTC.

This chain links TRBV16 with TRBJ2-1, with TRBD1 matching 9 bases. The germline gives CDR1 KGHSY, CDR2 FQNENV. J was trimmed by 4 bases and V by 3 bases; bases with no gene match: 4. The CDR3 is 15 residues long. The CDR3: CASSHGGQGYNEQFF. In DNA, the CDR3 is TGTGCCAGCAGCCACGGGGGACAGGGTTACAATGAGCAGTTCTTC.

This chain uses TRBV2 with TRBJ1-1, with D maybe TRBD1 (5 bases). The CDR3 contains 14 residues. V was pared by 7 bases and J by 4 bases, with 16 bases between. The germline V gene has CDR1 SNHLY and CDR2 FYNNEI. The CDR3 is CASTYSGYGTEAFF. The CDR3 DNA reads as TGTGCCAGCACCTACTCAGGGTACGGCACTGAAGCTTTCTTT.

This clonotype was observed many times. The chain links TRBV5-1 to TRBJ2-7; D gene unclear. V lost 2 bases to trimming and J lost 1 base, with 10 bases between them. The CDR3 loop spans 14 amino acids. Germline CDR1 reads SGHRS; CDR2 reads YFSETQ. The CDR3 DNA is TGCGCCAGCAGCTTCGTTCCAGTTTCCTACGAGCAGTACTTC. It encodes CASSFVPVSYEQYF.

The chain links TRBV7-6 to TRBJ2-1; TRBD2 might be the D (5 bases). Germline V gives CDR1 SGHVS, CDR2 FNYEAQ. V lost 5 bases to trimming and J lost 8 bases, with 19 bases between them. The CDR3 contains 15 residues. Here the CDR3 DNA reads TGTGCCAGCAGCCCACTTAACTCGGGGATCGATGAGCAGTTCTTC. Protein product: CASSPLNSGIDEQFF.

This clonotype was seen repeatedly, ten times or more. V gene TRBV29-1 combines with J gene TRBJ2-5, with a tentative D call TRBD2 (5 bases). The CDR3 covers 14 residues. Germline V gives CDR1 SQVTM, CDR2 ANQGSEA. Between the trimmed V and J ends, which lost 0 bases and 4 bases, there was a span of 12 bases. For the CDR3, the DNA is TGCAGCGTTGAAGAAGGGTCCCGGGGAGAGACCCAGTACTTC. This codes for CSVEEGSRGETQYF.

V usage is TRBV12-5 and J usage is TRBJ1-2, with D tentatively TRBD1 (5 bases). Trimming shortened V by 2 bases and J by 3 bases, and 10 bases separated the two germline ends. The CDR3 is 14 residues long. The germline V gene has CDR1 LGHNT and CDR2 FRNRAP. In nucleotides, the CDR3 is TGTGCTAGTGGTTTGATGGGGACTCACTATGGCTACACCTTC. Its protein product is CASGLMGTHYGYTF.

This clonotype showed up many times. The V and J genes are TRBV2 and TRBJ1-6; TRBD1 aligns across 7 bases. The CDR3 length is 14 residues. CDR1 and CDR2 (germline): SNHLY, FYNNEI. The ends lost 8 bases at V and 8 bases at J; junction bases unmatched: 9. Here the CDR3 reads CASGATGPDSPLHF. The CDR3 region has the DNA TGTGCCAGCGGCGCGACAGGGCCTGATTCACCCCTCCACTTT.